A single sample is the source of the 28 T cell receptor beta chains below, sequenced in a study of blood T cell repertoires in COVID-19. The table came from immunoSEQ multiplex PCR; TCRdb's copy has only in-frame clones and leaves some out. The sample has about 120,000 clones; around 90% are singletons. The specimen was peripheral blood. The receptor source for this set is a man aged 55 to 70 with COVID-19, enrolled during active disease.

The CDR3 DNA sequence: TGTGCCAGCTCACCGCTACTTCAGGGCGTTGGAGAGACCCAGTACTTC. Translation gives CASSPLLQGVGETQYF. J is TRBJ2-5 and V is TRBV18; TRBD1 is a possible D gene (5 bases). The ends were cut back, 3 bases at V and 4 bases at J, with 18 bases in the middle. CDR1 is KGHSH, CDR2 LQKENI, per germline. This CDR3 region has 16 residues.

The chain has TRBV28 and TRBJ2-5, with TRBD2 matching 9 bases. This CDR3 spans 16 amino acids. Germline CDR1 MDHEN, CDR2 SYDVKM. Trimming took 4 bases from V and 4 from J; bases not matched to a gene: 10. CDR3 protein: CASSSATSGEIETQYF. In nucleotides, the CDR3 is TGTGCCAGCAGTTCCGCGACTAGCGGAGAGATAGAGACCCAGTACTTC.

Note on this clone: Relative to the germline gene, one junction end is altered; a read error may explain this. The chain combines TRBV15 with TRBJ2-2; TRBD2 agrees at 7 bases. The CDR3 runs 15 residues. Germline loops: CDR1 LNHNV, CDR2 YYDKDF (reference sequence). The CDR3 loop reads CATSREGGNAGELFF. CDR3 sequence (DNA): TGTGCCACCAGCAGAGAGGGAGGGAACGCCGGGGAGCTGTTTTTT.

The gene calls are TRBV6-6 and TRBJ2-1, with 8 bases that match TRBD2. The CDR3 totals 14 residues. In germline, CDR1 is MNHNY, CDR2 SVGAGI (reference sequence). The chain's CDR3 is CAAVTAAGGNEQFF. The DNA for the CDR3 is TGTGCAGCAGTTACGGCGGCGGGAGGCAATGAGCAGTTCTTC.

The J gene is TRBJ2-7, the V gene TRBV28; possibly TRBD2 for D (5 bases). This CDR3 spans 13 amino acids. Germline CDR1 MDHEN, CDR2 SYDVKM. The V gene lost 2 bases and the J gene lost 2 bases, with 7 bases spanning the gap. CDR3 in amino acids: CASSLGGPYEQYF. The CDR3 coding sequence is TGTGCCAGCAGTTTAGGAGGCCCCTACGAGCAGTACTTC.

CDR3 nucleotide sequence: TGTGCCAGCAGCTTGGCGGGACAGGGGCCTCACGAGCAGTACTTC. This translates into CASSLAGQGPHEQYF. The chain employs TRBV5-4 and TRBJ2-7; 10 positions match TRBD1. The CDR3 extends over 15 amino acids. Germline values: CDR1 SGHNT, CDR2 YYREEE (reference sequence). The junction had 5 bases not matched to a gene; V was cut back by 0 bases and J by 5 bases.

This chain joins TRBV18 and TRBJ2-5; TRBD1 agrees at 8 bases. CDR3 length: 15 residues. The junction had 5 bases not matched to a gene; V was cut back by 3 bases and J by 2 bases. Germline values: CDR1 KGHSH, CDR2 LQKENI. The DNA for the CDR3 is TGTGCCAGCTCACCGAGACAGGGGACTCAAGAGACCCAGTACTTC. This codes for CASSPRQGTQETQYF.

The chain has TRBV2 and TRBJ1-1; 8 bases fit TRBD1. V was pared by 1 base and J by 7 bases, with 5 bases of the junction left unmatched. This CDR3 has 14 residues. Germline V gene lookup returns CDR1 SNHLY and CDR2 FYNNEI. As DNA, the CDR3 is TGTGCCAGCAGTGAAGGGCGGGACAGGTTTGAAGCTTTCTTT. This translates into CASSEGRDRFEAFF.

The rearrangement joins TRBV18 to TRBJ2-7, with 11 bases that match TRBD1. Germline-derived CDR1 and CDR2 are KGHSH and LQKENI. This CDR3 is 15 amino acids long. The trim removed 3 bases at V and 5 bases at J, leaving 6 bases unmatched. The CDR3 coding sequence is TGTGCCAGCTCACCTCGGACAGGGGGCGACAACGAGCAGTACTTC. It yields the protein CASSPRTGGDNEQYF.

V usage is TRBV7-2 and J usage is TRBJ2-2; 8 nucleotides align to TRBD2. CDR1 SGHTA and CDR2 FQGNSA come from the germline V gene. The CDR3 loop spans 16 amino acids. V shed 0 bases, J shed 0 bases, and the junction held 0 bases outside the gene matches. The CDR3 DNA reads as TGTGCCAGCAGCTTAGCTAGCGGGGCGAACACCGGGGAGCTGTTTTTT. Residues: CASSLASGANTGELFF.

A single count supports this clone. V and J are TRBV28 and TRBJ1-1; D gene ambiguous. V lost 5 bases to trimming and J lost 3 bases, with 13 bases between them. Germline assignment: CDR1 MDHEN and CDR2 SYDVKM. This CDR3 is 14 amino acids long. CDR3 sequence reads: CASSPTSTDTEAFF. In nucleotides, the CDR3 is TGTGCCAGCAGTCCGACATCAACGGACACTGAAGCTTTCTTT.

The chain employs TRBV11-3 and TRBJ2-5; 8 bases align to TRBD1. The germline V gene has CDR1 SGHNT and CDR2 YENEEA. The CDR3 covers 16 residues. V trimming: 4 bases; J trimming: 5 bases; junction bases outside the gene matches: 12. CDR3 in DNA: TGTGCCAGCAGCTCCGATTCGACAGGGGTGGGGGAGACCCAGTACTTC. Encoded protein: CASSSDSTGVGETQYF.

V gene TRBV7-9 combines with J gene TRBJ1-4, with TRBD1 matching 12 bases. Germline V gives CDR1 SEHNR, CDR2 FQNEAQ (reference sequence). CDR3 length: 16 amino acids. The J segment lost 3 bases and the V segment lost 4 bases, leaving 3 bases of the junction unmatched. In DNA form, the CDR3 reads TGTGCCAGCAGCTGGGACAGGGGGCTATCTAATGAAAAACTGTTTTTT. Translating gives CASSWDRGLSNEKLFF.

The CDR3 region has the DNA TGTGCCAGCAGTCTCACGAGCCCCGTCCGTGGGGCCAACGTCCTGACTTTC. Protein: CASSLTSPVRGANVLTF. The rearrangement uses TRBV28 and TRBJ2-6; D not resolved. CDR3 length equals 17 residues. The germline gives CDR1 MDHEN, CDR2 SYDVKM. V was shortened by 5 bases and J by 3 bases, with 17 bases between the two germline ends. The entire variable domain, with the rest obtained from reference TRBV28 and TRBJ2-6, is as follows: DVKVTQSSRYLVKRTGEKVFLECVQDMDHENMFWYRQDPGLGLRLIYFSYDVKMKEKGDIPEGYSVSREKKERFSLILESASTNQTSMYLCASSLTSPVRGANVLTFGAGSRLTVL.

The chain links TRBV27 to TRBJ2-3; D may be TRBD1 (6 bases). The V gene lost 5 bases and the J gene lost 4 bases, with 13 bases spanning the gap. This CDR3 is 14 amino acids long. Germline assignment: CDR1 MNHEY and CDR2 SMNVEV (reference sequence). The CDR3 DNA sequence: TGTGCCAGCAGTGAATTTCAGGGGTCAGATACGCAGTATTTT. Its protein product is CASSEFQGSDTQYF.

V is TRBV5-4 and J is TRBJ2-5; maybe TRBD1 (5 bases). Germline CDR1 SGHNT, CDR2 YYREEE (reference sequence). V gave up 6 bases and J gave up 1 base, with 16 bases separating them. This CDR3 region has 15 residues. CDR3 in amino acids: CASTYQGRVQETQYF. The CDR3 region has the DNA TGTGCCAGCACTTATCAGGGCAGGGTCCAAGAGACCCAGTACTTC.

The V call is TRBV10-3, the J call TRBJ1-4, with D possibly being TRBD1 (6 bases). Per the germline V gene, CDR1 is ENHRY and CDR2 is SYGVKD. Trimming took off 4 bases at V and 14 bases at J, with 20 bases between the two ends. The CDR3 is 14 residues long. The CDR3 DNA follows: TGTGCCATCAGTGGCCCCGAACAGGGTCTTGGCCTGTTTTTT. This encodes CAISGPEQGLGLFF.

The chain carries TRBV29-1 and TRBJ2-7; TRBD2 is a possible D gene (6 bases). The germline V gene encodes CDR1 SQVTM and CDR2 ANQGSEA. This CDR3 comprises 13 residues. With 2 bases removed from V and 1 base from J, the gap between germline ends came to 9 bases. The CDR3 loop is CSVESTSSYEQYF. The CDR3 region has the DNA TGCAGCGTTGAATCGACTAGTTCCTACGAGCAGTACTTC.

The chain is built from TRBV3-1 (or the pseudogene TRBV3-2) and TRBJ1-5, with 7 positions matching TRBD1. Trimming took 1 base from V and 7 from J; bases not matched to a gene: 4. The germline gives CDR1 LGHDT, CDR2 YNNKEL (reference sequence). CDR3 length: 14 amino acids. In DNA, the CDR3 is TGTGCCAGCAGCCAAGGACAGGGCGGGCAGCCCCAGCATTTT. It yields the protein CASSQGQGGQPQHF.

This rearrangement joins TRBV4-2 to TRBJ2-2; D is perhaps TRBD2 (5 bases). There are 16 residues in the CDR3. CDR1 LGHNA and CDR2 YNFKEQ come from the germline V gene. V was cut by 1 base and J by 7 bases, with 16 bases left in between. CDR3 loop: CASSQARESHGGELFF. CDR3 sequence (DNA): TGTGCCAGCAGCCAAGCGAGGGAGTCTCACGGCGGGGAGCTGTTTTTT.

The chain combines TRBV2 with TRBJ1-4; 7 bases match TRBD1. The germline V gene has CDR1 SNHLY and CDR2 FYNNEI. V trimming: 4 bases; J trimming: 7 bases; junction bases outside the gene matches: 6. The CDR3 contains 14 residues. The CDR3 here is CASSAGQGGEKLFF. The CDR3 coding sequence is TGTGCCAGCAGTGCTGGCCAGGGGGGTGAAAAACTGTTTTTT.

CDR3 in amino acids: CAISVGGDEKLFF. In DNA, the CDR3 is TGTGCCATCAGTGTTGGAGGAGACGAAAAACTGTTTTTT. This chain links TRBV10-3 with TRBJ1-4; D gene ambiguous. Trimming stripped 4 bases from V and 8 bases from J, with 11 bases between. Germline V lookup: CDR1 ENHRY, CDR2 SYGVKD. This CDR3 spans 13 amino acids.

The chain joins TRBV10-2 to TRBJ1-1; D is uncertain. The germline V gene encodes CDR1 WSHSY and CDR2 SAAADI. Trimming cost V 2 bases and J 0 bases, with 7 bases left between them. The CDR3 runs 14 residues. The CDR3, as DNA: TGCGCCAGCAGTGAGCCGGGGATGAACACTGAAGCTTTCTTT. Its protein product is CASSEPGMNTEAFF.

CDR3 sequence: CASSWGLAGYEQYF. The CDR3 DNA reads as TGTGCCAGCAGCTGGGGGCTAGCGGGTTACGAGCAGTACTTC. The V gene is TRBV7-2, the J gene TRBJ2-7; 8 bases align to TRBD2. In germline, CDR1 is SGHTA, CDR2 FQGNSA. This CDR3 is 14 amino acids long. Trimming cost V 4 bases and J 4 bases; bases outside gene matches: 6.

The chain combines TRBV7-9 with TRBJ2-1; maybe TRBD1 (5 bases). V was pared by 5 bases and J by 3 bases, with 11 bases between. Per the germline V gene, CDR1 is SEHNR and CDR2 is FQNEAQ (reference sequence). This CDR3 has 14 amino acids. The CDR3 sequence: CASSQGPNYNEQFF. The CDR3, as DNA: TGTGCCAGCAGCCAGGGTCCAAACTACAATGAGCAGTTCTTC.

This chain links TRBV5-6 with TRBJ2-5; 10 nucleotides align to TRBD2. Germline-derived CDR1 and CDR2 are SGHDT and YYEEEE. The CDR3 spans 16 residues. Trimming cost V 5 bases and J 5 bases; bases outside gene matches: 12. The CDR3 DNA sequence: TGTGCCAGCAGTTATCCAGCGGGAGGGCCCTCGGAGACCCAGTACTTC. It translates to CASSYPAGGPSETQYF.

The rearrangement joins TRBV7-7 to TRBJ1-3, with 7 bases that match TRBD1. V was clipped by 5 bases and J by 0 bases; unmatched bases: 7. Germline V gives CDR1 SSHAT, CDR2 FNYEAQ (reference sequence). The CDR3 is 16 residues long. CDR3 DNA sequence: TGTGCCAGCAGCCAGAACGCAGGGGGCTCTGGAAACACCATATATTTT. This gives the protein CASSQNAGGSGNTIYF.

This clone was recorded a few times. The J gene is TRBJ1-4, the V gene TRBV7-6; the D gene is possibly TRBD1 (5 bases). Germline V gene sequence: CDR1 SGHVS, CDR2 FNYEAQ. The CDR3 covers 16 residues. The germline V and J ends were trimmed by 1 base and 0 bases, with 9 bases remaining between them. The CDR3 DNA follows: TGTGCCAGCAGCTTAGGCTCGACAGCAACTAATGAAAAACTGTTTTTT. Translated: CASSLGSTATNEKLFF.